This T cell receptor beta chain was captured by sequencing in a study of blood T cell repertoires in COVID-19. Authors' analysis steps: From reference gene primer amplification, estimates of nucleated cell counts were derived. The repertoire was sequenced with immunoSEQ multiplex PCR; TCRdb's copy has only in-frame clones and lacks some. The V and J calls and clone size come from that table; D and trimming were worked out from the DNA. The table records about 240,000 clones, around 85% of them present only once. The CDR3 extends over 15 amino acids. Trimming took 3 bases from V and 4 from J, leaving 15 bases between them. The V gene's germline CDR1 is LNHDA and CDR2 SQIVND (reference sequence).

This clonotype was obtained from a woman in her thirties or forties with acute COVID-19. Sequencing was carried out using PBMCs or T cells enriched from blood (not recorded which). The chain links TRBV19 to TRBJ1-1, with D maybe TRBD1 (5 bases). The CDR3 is CASSIPGMLGTEAFF. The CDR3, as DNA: TGTGCCAGTAGTATCCCAGGGATGCTTGGCACTGAAGCTTTCTTT.